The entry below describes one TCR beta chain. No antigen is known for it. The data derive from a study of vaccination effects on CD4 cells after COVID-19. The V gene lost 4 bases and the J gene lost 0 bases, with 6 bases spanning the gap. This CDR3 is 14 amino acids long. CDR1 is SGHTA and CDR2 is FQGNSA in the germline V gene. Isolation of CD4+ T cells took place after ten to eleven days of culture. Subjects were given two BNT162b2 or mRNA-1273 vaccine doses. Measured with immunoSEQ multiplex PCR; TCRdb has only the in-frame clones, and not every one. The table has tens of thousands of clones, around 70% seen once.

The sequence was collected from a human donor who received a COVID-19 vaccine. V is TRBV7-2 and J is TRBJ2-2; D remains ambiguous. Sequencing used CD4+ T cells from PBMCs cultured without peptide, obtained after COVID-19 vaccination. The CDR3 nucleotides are TGTGCCAGCAGCTCGCCCGCGAACACCGGGGAGCTGTTTTTT. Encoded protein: CASSSPANTGELFF.